Each of the 22 T cell receptor beta chains below was sequenced from the same sample in a study of molecular identifiers for immune sequencing clone quantification. TCRdb independently ran MiXCR on the PCR reads; one entry per CDR3 protein. The sample consists of around 470,000 distinct CDR3 sequences, over 20% of them appearing once. Sequencing input: naive CD8+ T cells from blood, with Jurkat cell RNA spiked in. Stated subset: FACS-sorted CD8+CD4-CCR7+CD45RA+ naive T cells. The receptor source for this set is a human donor in good health. Some libraries in this study had Jurkat cell RNA spiked in.

The genes are TRBV12-5 and TRBJ1-2; a weak D match, TRBD1 (5 bases). V was clipped by 6 bases and J by 4 bases, with 18 bases between them. Germline assignment: CDR1 LGHNT and CDR2 FRNRAP. This CDR3 spans 15 amino acids. CDR3 region: CASGPISGQSYGYTF. CDR3 nucleotide sequence: TGTGCTAGTGGCCCGATCTCGGGGCAGAGCTATGGCTACACCTTC.

The genes are TRBV12-3 or TRBV12-4 and TRBJ1-5; D is ambiguous. The CDR3 is 14 residues long. The V and J ends lost 4 bases and 4 bases respectively, with 11 bases between them. CDR3 sequence (DNA): TGTGCCAGCAGTTCATGGGGATTGAATCAGCCCCAGCATTTT. This gives the protein CASSSWGLNQPQHF.

This clonotype was seen a few times. The genes are TRBV24-1 and TRBJ2-1; 7 positions match TRBD2. Looked up from germline, CDR1 is KGHDR and CDR2 is SFDVKD. The CDR3 totals 19 residues. V gave up 3 bases and J gave up 6 bases; unmatched junction bases: 19. CDR3 loop: CATSDVIGSAGALGNEQFF. DNA for the CDR3: TGTGCCACCAGTGATGTTATCGGTTCTGCGGGAGCTTTGGGCAATGAGCAGTTCTTC.

In its sample, this clonotype was seen a few times. The CDR3 region has the DNA TGTGCCAGCAGCAAGGGGATAACGAGCTACGAGCAGTACTTC. It translates to CASSKGITSYEQYF. This chain joins TRBV6-2 or TRBV6-3 and TRBJ2-7; D is possibly TRBD1 (5 bases). This CDR3 is 14 amino acids long. Trimming stripped 6 bases from V and 3 bases from J, with 15 bases between. Germline V gene lookup returns CDR1 MNHEY and CDR2 SVGEGT.

This clonotype showed up many times. This rearrangement joins TRBV28 to TRBJ2-7; 10 nucleotides agree with TRBD2. The CDR3 contains 15 residues. J gave up 3 bases and V 5 bases, and 7 bases lay outside the gene matches. Germline V gene sequence: CDR1 MDHEN, CDR2 SYDVKM. The CDR3 DNA sequence: TGTGCCAGCAGTCTAAAGCGGGAGGGATACTACGAGCAGTACTTC. Residues: CASSLKREGYYEQYF.

At least ten counts were recorded for this clonotype. This chain connects TRBV7-2 to TRBJ2-7; TRBD1 matches 7 bases. This CDR3 is 15 amino acids long. After removal of 2 bases from V and 4 bases from J, the junction contained 8 bases not matched to a gene. Germline-derived CDR1 and CDR2 are SGHTA and FQGNSA. The DNA of the CDR3 is TGTGCCAGCAGCTTACTTGAACAGGGGTGGTACGAGCAGTACTTC. Translation gives CASSLLEQGWYEQYF.

CDR3 sequence: CASRTGRGPSYEQYF. The CDR3 bases are TGTGCCAGCAGGACGGGACGGGGGCCGTCCTACGAGCAGTACTTC. This chain joins TRBV6-1 and TRBJ2-7; D may match TRBD1 or TRBD2 (6 bases each). V lost 6 bases, J lost 1 base, and 16 bases lay in between. CDR3 length: 15 residues. Germline V gene sequence: CDR1 MNHNS, CDR2 SASEGT.

This clonotype was found many times. The chain joins TRBV4-3 to TRBJ2-7; D is perhaps TRBD1 or TRBD2 (5 bases each). There are 14 residues in the CDR3. Germline V gene data show CDR1 as LGHNA and CDR2 as YSLEER. V was pared by 1 base and J by 3 bases, with 10 bases between. The CDR3 coding sequence is TGCGCCAGCAGCCAAGGGGGGATAGGCTACGAGCAGTACTTC. This translates into CASSQGGIGYEQYF.

This clonotype was seen a handful of times. The chain couples TRBV2 to TRBJ1-3; perhaps TRBD1 as D (6 bases). The CDR3 contains 20 residues. Germline V lookup: CDR1 SNHLY, CDR2 FYNNEI. Trimming pared 2 bases from V and 0 bases from J, leaving 23 bases between. This chain's CDR3 is CASSEWGTWGGGGSGNTIYF. In nucleotides, the CDR3 is TGTGCCAGCAGTGAATGGGGGACATGGGGAGGTGGAGGCTCTGGAAACACCATATATTTT. The full variable domain, rest sourced from reference TRBV2 and TRBJ1-3, is EPEVTQTPSHQVTQMGQEVILRCVPISNHLYFYWYRQILGQKVEFLVSFYNNEISEKSEIFDDQFSVERPDGSNFTLKIRSTKLEDSAMYFCASSEWGTWGGGGSGNTIYFGEGSWLTVV.

Of note for this clonotype: This may stem from a read error, because a much larger clone lies one nucleotide away. This sequence joins TRBV6-5 and TRBJ1-1; D perhaps matches TRBD1 (6 bases). Germline CDR1 and CDR2: MNHEY and SVGAGI. CDR3 size: 13 residues. The CDR3 spells CASSNRENTGAFF. Written as DNA, the CDR3 is TGTGCCAGCAGTAACAGGGAGAACACTGGAGCTTTCTTT.

This clonotype was counted many times. The chain joins TRBV7-2 to TRBJ1-5; no clear D gene. The CDR3 totals 15 residues. The V gene lost 3 bases and the J gene lost 2 bases, with 11 bases spanning the gap. Germline V gene lookup returns CDR1 SGHTA and CDR2 FQGNSA. The CDR3 sequence: CASSLGSLGNQPQHF. CDR3 sequence (DNA): TGTGCCAGCAGCTTGGGCAGCTTAGGCAATCAGCCCCAGCATTTT.

This clonotype was seen at least ten times. The V gene is TRBV2, the J gene TRBJ2-3; 7 bases are a match to TRBD2. The CDR3 totals 17 residues. Unmatched junction bases numbered 15, after V lost 9 bases and J lost 0 bases. Germline V gene sequence: CDR1 SNHLY, CDR2 FYNNEI. CDR3: CARGGSTRRSSTDTQYF. The CDR3 DNA follows: TGTGCCAGGGGGGGGTCGACACGACGGTCTAGCACAGATACGCAGTATTTT.

In this sample, this clonotype turned up many times. CDR3 sequence reads: CASSEGEPVNEQFF. CDR3 sequence (DNA): TGTGCCAGCAGCGAGGGGGAGCCGGTCAATGAGCAGTTCTTC. The chain is built from TRBV7-3 and TRBJ2-1, with D tentatively TRBD1 (6 bases). Trimming stripped 5 bases from V and 6 bases from J, with 14 bases between. CDR1 and CDR2 (germline): SGHTA, FQGTGA. CDR3 length: 14 residues. Together with reference TRBV7-3 and TRBJ2-1, the CDR3 gives the full variable domain: GAGVSQTPSNKVTEKGKYVELRCDPISGHTALYWYRQSLGQGPEFLIYFQGTGAADDSGLPNDRFFAVRPEGSVSTLKIQRTERGDSAVYLCASSEGEPVNEQFFGPGTRLTVL.

The V gene is TRBV3-2, the J gene TRBJ2-5; TRBD2 was called by the table and not checked on the DNA. TRBV3-2 is listed as a pseudogene. This CDR3 has 13 residues. The CDR3, as DNA: TGTGCCCGGGCCGGTAGGGACCAAGGGACCCAGTACTTC. Translated, it gives CARAGRDQGTQYF.

In its sample, this clonotype was seen many times. Written as DNA, the CDR3 is TGTGCCAGCAGCTTAGCGCAAGGGGCCGGGACTGAAGCTTTCTTT. It encodes CASSLAQGAGTEAFF. The rearrangement joins TRBV7-9 to TRBJ1-1; D might be TRBD1 (5 bases). Trimming pared 0 bases from V and 5 bases from J, leaving 13 bases between. CDR1 is SEHNR, CDR2 FQNEAQ, per germline (reference sequence). This CDR3 region has 15 residues.

This clonotype was counted a few times. The chain is built from TRBV30 and TRBJ2-3; D perhaps matches TRBD2 (6 bases). The CDR3 is 16 amino acids. V dropped 2 bases and J dropped 2 bases, with 17 bases sitting between them. The germline V gene encodes CDR1 GTSNPN and CDR2 SVGIG (reference sequence). CDR3 region: CAWSPRDLGTTDTQYF. For the CDR3, the DNA is TGTGCCTGGAGTCCCCGGGACTTAGGGACCACAGATACGCAGTATTTT.

This clonotype was seen a handful of times. The rearrangement uses TRBV12-5 and TRBJ2-2; D is perhaps TRBD2 (5 bases). Per the germline V gene, CDR1 is LGHNT and CDR2 is FRNRAP. This CDR3 is 17 amino acids long. Between the trimmed V and J ends, which lost 0 bases and 5 bases, there was a span of 16 bases. This CDR3 reads CASGLVPGERKTGELFF. Here the CDR3 DNA reads TGTGCTAGTGGTTTGGTGCCCGGGGAGAGGAAAACCGGGGAGCTGTTTTTT.

This clonotype has ten or more counts. V gene TRBV4-1 combines with J gene TRBJ2-7; D perhaps matches TRBD2 (6 bases). The CDR3 is 15 amino acids. Germline V CDR1 and CDR2: MGHRA, YSYEKL. V was shortened by 5 bases and J by 3 bases, with 17 bases between the two germline ends. CDR3 loop: CASSKTSTGRYEQYF. Written as DNA, the CDR3 is TGCGCCAGCAGCAAGACTAGTACTGGGCGCTACGAGCAGTACTTC.

This clonotype has a handful of counts. The chain is built from TRBV28 and TRBJ2-7; no clear D. Looked up from germline, CDR1 is MDHEN and CDR2 is SYDVKM. V was pared by 6 bases and J by 3 bases, with 9 bases between. The CDR3 totals 12 residues. CDR3 in amino acids: CASSHTYYEQYF. In DNA form, the CDR3 reads TGTGCCAGCAGCCACACCTACTACGAGCAGTACTTC.

In this sample, this clonotype turned up a few times. The chain has TRBV7-3 and TRBJ2-2; D may be TRBD1 or TRBD2 (5 bases each). Germline V CDR1 and CDR2: SGHTA, FQGTGA. Trimming pared 5 bases from V and 3 bases from J, leaving 22 bases between. The CDR3 has 18 amino acids. The CDR3 nucleotides read TGTGCCAGCAGCCTGTATCTCGGGACGGACCTCGACACCGGGGAGCTGTTTTTT. The encoded protein is CASSLYLGTDLDTGELFF.

V and J are TRBV4-1 and TRBJ1-1; D gene uncertain. V lost 2 bases to trimming and J lost 0 bases, with 7 bases between them. The CDR3 length is 14 residues. Germline V gene sequence: CDR1 MGHRA, CDR2 YSYEKL. CDR3: CASSQFTMNTEAFF. DNA of the CDR3: TGCGCCAGCAGCCAATTCACGATGAACACTGAAGCTTTCTTT.

This sequence joins TRBV21-1 and TRBJ2-1. TRBV21-1 is classified as a pseudogene. The CDR3 loop spans 11 amino acids. The CDR3 DNA sequence: TGTGCCAGCAGGCCTCACAATGAGCAGTTCTTC. Amino acid sequence: CASRPHNEQFF.